These 26 T cell receptor beta chains share one sample of origin, sequenced in a study of shared clonotypes between healthy human individuals. Only in-frame clones appear in the TCRdb table, and some are missing; sequencing was by immunoSEQ multiplex PCR. The repertoire holds about 1 million clones, with about 75% as singletons. The sample comprised memory CD4+ T cells sorted from blood. Subset denoted: CD45RA-negative fraction. The receptor set was obtained from a man aged 18-30 years in good health.

This clone was counted only a few times. J is TRBJ1-1 and V is TRBV30; TRBD1 matches at 7 bases. Germline lookup yields CDR1 GTSNPN and CDR2 SVGIG (reference sequence). The CDR3 has 13 residues. V shed 5 bases, J shed 7 bases, and the junction held 10 bases outside the gene matches. The CDR3 spells CAWDEDRANEAFF. CDR3 nucleotides: TGTGCCTGGGACGAAGACAGGGCCAATGAAGCTTTCTTT.

The chain uses TRBV10-1 and TRBJ2-1; TRBD2 matches at 8 bases. The CDR3 runs 15 residues. CDR1 and CDR2 from the germline V gene are WNHNN and SYGVQD (reference sequence). Trimming cost V 2 bases and J 9 bases; bases outside gene matches: 9. The CDR3 DNA reads TGCGCCAGCAGTGAGCAGGGACTAGGGTCGAGTGAGCAGTTCTTC. Its translation is CASSEQGLGSSEQFF.

The chain combines TRBV7-9 with TRBJ1-1; TRBD1 matches 8 bases. The V and J ends lost 9 bases and 5 bases, in that order; junction bases with no gene match: 11. The CDR3 runs to 14 residues. Germline V CDR1 and CDR2: SEHNR, FQNEAQ (reference sequence). CDR3 sequence (DNA): TGTGCCAGTAGAAAACAGGGGGTTCGGACTGAAGCTTTCTTT. It specifies CASRKQGVRTEAFF.

This clone was detected only a few times. CDR3 sequence: CAIQMEGDQPQHF. Written as DNA, the CDR3 is TGTGCCATACAAATGGAGGGGGATCAGCCCCAGCATTTT. This chain joins TRBV2 and TRBJ1-5; perhaps TRBD1 as D (6 bases). CDR3 length equals 13 residues. The V and J ends lost 10 bases and 5 bases respectively, with 15 bases between them. CDR1 and CDR2 (germline): SNHLY, FYNNEI.

The rearrangement uses TRBV18 and TRBJ1-6; D is ambiguous. This CDR3 is 13 amino acids long. V was cut by 7 bases and J by 6 bases, with 10 bases left in between. CDR1 is KGHSH and CDR2 is LQKENI in the germline V gene. The CDR3 nucleotides are TGTGCCAGCTTCTCACAGCGTAATTCACCCCTCCACTTT. Amino acids: CASFSQRNSPLHF. Together with reference TRBV18 and TRBJ1-6, the CDR3 gives the full variable domain: NAGVMQNPRHLVRRRGQEARLRCSPMKGHSHVYWYRQLPEEGLKFMVYLQKENIIDESGMPKERFSAEFPKEGPSILRIQQVVRGDSAAYFCASFSQRNSPLHFGNGTRLTVT.

This chain joins TRBV28 and TRBJ2-7, with TRBD2 matching over 9 bases. This CDR3 has 14 amino acids. V lost 6 bases and J lost 4; bases outside the gene matches: 7. The germline V gene encodes CDR1 MDHEN and CDR2 SYDVKM. The CDR3 sequence is CASSAAGGSYEQYF. Here the CDR3 DNA reads TGTGCCAGCAGCGCAGCGGGGGGCTCGTACGAGCAGTACTTC. Complete variable domain (other parts from reference TRBV28 and TRBJ2-7): DVKVTQSSRYLVKRTGEKVFLECVQDMDHENMFWYRQDPGLGLRLIYFSYDVKMKEKGDIPEGYSVSREKKERFSLILESASTNQTSMYLCASSAAGGSYEQYFGPGTRLTVT.

The chain carries TRBV18 and TRBJ2-7; tentative D call: TRBD2 (6 bases). Germline CDR1 and CDR2: KGHSH and LQKENI. The CDR3 contains 13 residues. V lost 5 bases to trimming and J lost 0 bases, with 8 bases between them. CDR3 bases: TGTGCCAGCTCAGGCGGGGTCTCCTACGAGCAGTACTTC. This gives the protein CASSGGVSYEQYF.

This clone was recorded a few times. V gene TRBV4-1 combines with J gene TRBJ1-2; no firm D call. The ends were cut back, 2 bases at V and 0 bases at J, with 10 bases in the middle. Germline V gene data show CDR1 as MGHRA and CDR2 as YSYEKL. The CDR3 runs 15 residues. The CDR3 sequence is CASSQQSTSNYGYTF. The DNA for the CDR3 is TGCGCCAGCAGCCAACAGTCAACCTCTAACTATGGCTACACCTTC.

The V and J genes are TRBV7-2 and TRBJ1-4; perhaps TRBD1 as D (6 bases). Germline CDR1 and CDR2: SGHTA and FQGNSA. CDR3 length: 17 residues. V dropped 5 bases and J dropped 4 bases, with 20 bases sitting between them. In DNA form, the CDR3 reads TGTGCCAGCAGCAAGAGTCTTGGGGGGGCAAATAATGAAAAACTGTTTTTT. Protein sequence: CASSKSLGGANNEKLFF.

This clone was seen just once. The rearrangement uses TRBV2 and TRBJ2-6; D is possibly TRBD1 (6 bases). This CDR3 spans 15 amino acids. Trimming removed 6 bases at V and 0 bases at J, with 9 bases between. Germline CDR1 and CDR2: SNHLY and FYNNEI. CDR3 DNA sequence: TGTGCCAGCAGGGACAGCAGCTCTGGGGCCAACGTCCTGACTTTC. Translated: CASRDSSSGANVLTF.

This chain joins TRBV11-2 and TRBJ2-1, with D perhaps TRBD1 (5 bases). With 3 bases removed from V and 8 bases from J, the gap between germline ends came to 14 bases. Germline V gene sequence: CDR1 SGHAT, CDR2 FQNNGV. This CDR3 is 14 amino acids long. CDR3 sequence: CASSFVVGPYEQFF. The DNA for the CDR3 is TGTGCCAGCAGCTTCGTGGTGGGGCCATATGAGCAGTTCTTC.

On this clone: The sample holds other DNA sequences that translate to the same CDR3. The chain uses TRBV9 and TRBJ2-7; D remains ambiguous. CDR1 and CDR2 from the germline V gene are SGDLS and YYNGEE. Trimming cost V 0 bases and J 4 bases, with 2 bases left between them. The length of the CDR3 is 11 residues. The CDR3 DNA is TGTGCCAGCAGCGTAGGATACGAGCAGTACTTC. This codes for CASSVGYEQYF.

V and J are TRBV5-1 and TRBJ2-5; D not resolved. Germline V CDR1 and CDR2: SGHRS, YFSETQ. This CDR3 is 17 amino acids long. Trimming shortened V by 0 bases and J by 2 bases, and 17 bases separated the two germline ends. DNA of the CDR3: TGCGCCAGCAGCTTGGGTGGGGTAGGCTCTTTACAAGAGACCCAGTACTTC. This translates into CASSLGGVGSLQETQYF.

The rearrangement joins TRBV4-3 to TRBJ2-7; 7 bases agree with TRBD1. The CDR3 extends over 14 amino acids. Trimming cost V 4 bases and J 5 bases; bases outside gene matches: 8. The germline CDR1 and CDR2 sequences are LGHNA and YSLEER. The CDR3 sequence: CASSLRQGGDEQYF. In DNA form, the CDR3 reads TGCGCCAGCAGCCTCCGACAGGGTGGGGACGAGCAGTACTTC.

The V and J genes are TRBV5-8 and TRBJ2-5, with no clear D. The CDR3 is made up of 11 amino acids. V was clipped by 4 bases and J by 4 bases, with 5 bases between them. Germline CDR1 SGHTS, CDR2 YDEGEE. The CDR3 sequence is CASSILETQYF. The CDR3 bases are TGTGCCAGCAGCATCTTAGAGACCCAGTACTTC.

Notes on this clone: The identical CDR3 is also encoded by other nucleotide sequences in the sample. The chain carries TRBV5-6 and TRBJ1-5; 8 nucleotides match TRBD1. The CDR3 has 14 residues. CDR1 and CDR2 (germline): SGHDT, YYEEEE. V gave up 4 bases and J gave up 1 base; unmatched junction bases: 1. This CDR3 is CASSRQGSNQPQHF. In DNA form, the CDR3 reads TGTGCCAGCAGCAGACAGGGGAGCAATCAGCCCCAGCATTTT.

This clone showed up just once. J is TRBJ2-5 and V is TRBV6-6; unclear D gene. CDR3 length: 11 amino acids. V lost 5 bases, J lost 0 bases, and 1 base lay in between. The germline V gene encodes CDR1 MNHNY and CDR2 SVGAGI (reference sequence). CDR3 protein: CASSDQETQYF. In nucleotides, the CDR3 is TGTGCCAGCAGTGACCAAGAGACCCAGTACTTC.

The V and J genes are TRBV2 and TRBJ1-3; the D gene is possibly TRBD1 (5 bases). CDR3 length: 12 amino acids. The ends were cut back, 6 bases at V and 4 bases at J, with 7 bases in the middle. Germline V gene lookup returns CDR1 SNHLY and CDR2 FYNNEI. The CDR3 spells CASRRTGNTIYF. The CDR3, as DNA: TGTGCCAGCAGAAGGACAGGAAACACCATATATTTT.

As DNA, the CDR3 is TGTGCCTGGAGTAGACCGGGACTAGCGGTCCAAGAGACCCAGTACTTC. Its protein product is CAWSRPGLAVQETQYF. The chain employs TRBV30 and TRBJ2-5, with 11 nucleotides matching TRBD2. Trimming removed 2 bases from V and 1 base from J; junction bases left unmatched: 6. The CDR3 is 16 amino acids. Germline assignment: CDR1 GTSNPN and CDR2 SVGIG (reference sequence).

This clone was detected a few times. The J gene is TRBJ2-2, the V gene TRBV6-4; D not resolved. V shed 7 bases and J shed 0 bases, with 9 bases lying between them. Germline lookup yields CDR1 MRHNA and CDR2 SNTAGT. This CDR3 has 14 residues. In DNA form, the CDR3 reads TGTGCCAGCAAACACGAACCGAACACCGGGGAGCTGTTTTTT. Translating it yields CASKHEPNTGELFF.

Concerning this clone itself: A read error may explain this, as a much larger clone is one base away. The chain joins TRBV29-1 to TRBJ2-2; D might be TRBD2 (7 bases). Trimming took off 6 bases at V and 6 bases at J, with 17 bases between the two ends. The V gene's germline CDR1 is SQVTM and CDR2 ANQGSEA. The CDR3 contains 14 residues. CDR3 loop: CSVGGGHKSGELFF. DNA of the CDR3: TGCAGCGTGGGGGGGGGACATAAATCCGGGGAGCTGTTTTTT.

This clone was picked up one time. The gene calls are TRBV18 and TRBJ1-4, with TRBD1 as a possible D gene (5 bases). With 3 bases removed from V and 1 base from J, the gap between germline ends came to 12 bases. From germline, CDR1 is KGHSH and CDR2 LQKENI. The CDR3 is made up of 16 amino acids. Here the CDR3 reads CASSPSRGGTNEKLFF. The CDR3 coding sequence is TGTGCCAGCTCACCGTCAAGGGGAGGAACTAATGAAAAACTGTTTTTT. The variable domain in full, with the rest retrieved from reference TRBV18 and TRBJ1-4, is NAGVMQNPRHLVRRRGQEARLRCSPMKGHSHVYWYRQLPEEGLKFMVYLQKENIIDESGMPKERFSAEFPKEGPSILRIQQVVRGDSAAYFCASSPSRGGTNEKLFFGSGTQLSVL.

The chain recombines TRBV2 with TRBJ1-2; no definite D call. The CDR3 sequence is 12 residues long. CDR1 is SNHLY and CDR2 is FYNNEI in the germline V gene. Between the trimmed V and J ends, which lost 8 bases and 3 bases, there was a span of 10 bases. CDR3 in DNA: TGTGCCAGCTCGAGGTCGGACTATGGCTACACCTTC. Its protein product is CASSRSDYGYTF.

For this clone: This sample also contains other DNA sequences that code for the same CDR3. The chain joins TRBV5-1 to TRBJ1-1; TRBD1 aligns across 10 bases. V trimming: 4 bases; J trimming: 3 bases; junction bases outside the gene matches: 3. The CDR3 sequence is 14 residues long. CDR1 and CDR2 (germline): SGHRS, YFSETQ. CDR3 sequence: CASSSGTGDTEAFF. DNA for the CDR3: TGCGCCAGCAGCAGCGGGACAGGGGACACTGAAGCTTTCTTT.

This chain joins TRBV7-9 and TRBJ1-2; D is perhaps TRBD1 (6 bases). This CDR3 has 16 residues. V lost 1 base to trimming and J lost 4 bases, with 16 bases between them. The germline CDR1 and CDR2 sequences are SEHNR and FQNEAQ (reference sequence). CDR3 DNA sequence: TGTGCCAGCAGCTTAGTACCAAACAGGGATGGCTATGGCTACACCTTC. Protein: CASSLVPNRDGYGYTF.

CDR3 sequence: CASSESNLNTGELFF. The CDR3 DNA is TGCGCCAGCAGTGAGTCGAACTTAAACACCGGGGAGCTGTTTTTT. The chain employs TRBV10-2 and TRBJ2-2; D unresolved. Trimming removed 0 bases at V and 2 bases at J, with 7 bases between. The germline CDR1 and CDR2 sequences are WSHSY and SAAADI. The CDR3 is made up of 15 amino acids.